A selection of T cell receptor beta chains follows, all from one sample in a study of blood T cell repertoires in COVID-19. The table came from immunoSEQ multiplex PCR; TCRdb's copy has only in-frame clones and leaves some out. The sample has over 200,000 clones, about four fifths seen once; the top ten hold approximately 1.8%. The sequenced material came from PBMCs or T cells enriched from blood (not recorded which). The receptors stem from a man aged 55 to 69 who had recovered from COVID-19. CDR3s include the opening cysteine and the closing phenylalanine or tryptophan. Each record gives: clone size, D gene, CDR3 length, J gene, V gene, CDR3 protein, CDR3 DNA. The D gene is left open where the match is weak. Clone size appears in some rows only: once, few, many, or a class for an expanded clone.

>-|-|16|TRBJ1-5|TRBV6-1
CASSGLAGYSNQPQHF
TGTGCCAGCAGTGGTTTGGCGGGGTATAGCAATCAGCCCCAGCATTTT
>few|-|16|TRBJ1-3|TRBV18
CASSPSGRSSGNTIYF
TGTGCCAGCTCACCCAGCGGACGGAGCTCTGGAAACACCATATATTTT
>-|-|14|TRBJ1-5|TRBV10-3
CAIKPGGTNQPQHF
TGTGCCATCAAGCCGGGAGGGACCAATCAGCCCCAGCATTTT
>-|-|15|TRBJ1-5|TRBV7-9
CASSQGAEANQPQHF
TGTGCCAGCAGCCAAGGGGCAGAAGCAAACCAGCCCCAGCATTTT
>-|-|14|TRBJ2-7|TRBV19
CASSRARDTHEQYF
TGTGCCAGTAGTAGAGCCAGGGACACCCACGAGCAGTACTTC
>-|-|14|TRBJ2-2|TRBV29-1
CSVAGVANTGELFF
TGCAGCGTTGCCGGGGTAGCGAACACCGGGGAGCTGTTTTTT
>-|TRBD2|13|TRBJ2-7|TRBV28
CASSWDGGGEQYF
TGTGCCAGCAGTTGGGACGGGGGGGGAGAGCAGTACTTC
>-|TRBD1|16|TRBJ1-1|TRBV18
CASSPNRDRGLDEAFF
TGTGCCAGCTCACCAAACCGGGACAGGGGGTTAGATGAAGCTTTCTTT
>-|TRBD1|14|TRBJ2-7|TRBV5-6
CASSYGTDTREQYF
TGTGCCAGCAGCTATGGGACAGATACACGGGAGCAGTACTTC
>-|TRBD1|17|TRBJ2-3|TRBV4-2
CASSQEFGQGVTDTQYF
TGTGCCAGCAGCCAAGAATTCGGACAGGGAGTAACAGATACGCAGTATTTT
>few|-|12|TRBJ1-1|TRBV29-1
CSVDVLNTEAFF
TGCAGCGTTGACGTTTTGAACACTGAAGCTTTCTTT
>-|-|15|TRBJ1-4|TRBV4-3
CASSQEGRVREKLFF
TGCGCCAGCAGCCAAGAGGGCAGGGTAAGAGAAAAACTGTTTTTT
>-|TRBD1|15|TRBJ1-2|TRBV9
CASSTYRGGVGGYTF
TGTGCCAGCAGCACATACAGGGGAGGAGTGGGCGGCTACACCTTC
>-|TRBD1|15|TRBJ2-1|TRBV11-2
CASSPGTGRRNEQFF
TGTGCCAGCAGCCCGGGGACAGGGAGGCGCAATGAGCAGTTCTTC